This entry is about one TCR beta chain. Its antigen has not been determined. Per-base quality was not reported, and no clone a single base away is much larger than it. This specimen comes from a study of shared clonotypes between healthy human individuals (dated by TCRdb to the early 2020s). About the investigation overall: The cohort included a few men and a couple of women between 18 and 49 years of age. For each donor, three plates each were used for CD4 naive and CD4 memory, two plates were used for CD8 naive, and one plate was used for CD8 memory. To estimate repertoire size and how much clonotypes are shared between individuals, the study performed deep sequencing of blood TCR repertoires from roughly five healthy adults. Libraries were prepared and TCR repertoires were sequenced by different laboratories using diverse techniques, in order to increase sequencing depth and limit assay-specific biases. Leukapheresis yielded between about 0.94 and 8.9 billion PBMCs per donor. Beyond this particular receptor, the publication reports: Because the study included only a small number of donors, the genetic and exposure-history diversity represented was limited. Pairwise subsampling led to the expectation that sequencing depth would affect the degree of clonotype sharing among donors. Naive subsets generally had larger estimated clonotype richness than memory subsets did. Across a handful of donors, approximately 4.6% of naive CD4, roughly 3.4% of naive CD8, around 2.1% of memory CD4, and roughly 0.4% of memory CD8 clonotypes were shared. Compared with non-shared clonotypes, clonotypes shared by all four sorted-subset donors had higher generation probabilities. Sampling was restricted to blood, and TCR repertoires in tissue are likely to differ from TCR repertoires in blood. Incomplete sequencing was indicated by rarefaction of sorted-subset datasets, despite the large sequencing depth.

CD8 naive samples consisted of CD45RO-negative cells that were positively selected for CCR7, yielding a CD45RA+CCR7+ population without TemRA cells. Donors were healthy HIV-negative adults with no recently reported acute infections or vaccinations. Only Caucasian adults living in Nashville, Tennessee, USA were represented among the donors. After blood collection by leukapheresis, PBMCs were isolated using Ficoll-Histopaque density gradient centrifugation and then cryopreserved in the vapor phase of liquid nitrogen. Analytical flow cytometry was used to check the purity and quantity of each magnetically sorted T cell population. From each sorted fraction, genomic DNA was isolated and quantified by UV absorbance on a Nanodrop 2000c. V is clipped by 4 bases and J by 7 bases, and the sequence between their germline boundaries is 11 bases long. The germline V gene specifies SQVTM as CDR1 and ANQGSEA as CDR2. Including the terminal cysteine and phenylalanine, the CDR3 comprises 11 residues. Just CDR3 DNA is preserved here, 33 bases in frame from base 1.

Using the deep immunoSEQ assay, multiplex PCR amplified TCR CDR3 regions from genomic DNA. Genomic DNA extracted from each cell subset was distributed evenly over all wells of several immunoSEQ 96-well plates, and each plate served as one replicate. For sorted subsets, 150 to 250 ng genomic DNA, equal to tens of thousands of T cell genomes, was loaded into each replicate PCR. The purified libraries were quantified using a Qubit 3.0 fluorometer, sized with a Bioanalyzer 2100, and then quantified again using the KAPA Library Quantification kit. A separate single-read 150-cycle Illumina NextSeq 550 flow cell was used to sequence each immunoSEQ 96-well plate. In the original analysis: Because the immunoSEQ output held only junctional sequences and lacked quality scores, the filtering could not match the filtering applied to full-length reads. To assign V/J genes and CDR3, sequences were annotated against IMGT germline references using PyIR, a Python wrapper for IgBLAST v1.9. Any read was removed if the V/J assignment was weak (E-value above 1e-6), the CDR3 was missing, or the read contained stop codons, out-of-frame junctions, or ambiguous translated residues. A V3J clonotype was defined by an identical inferred V gene, J gene, and CDR3 amino acid sequence. Percentage overlap between repertoires was calculated by dividing the number of shared unique clonotypes by the size of the smaller repertoire. RTK rarefaction, the Chao1 estimator, and Recon v2.1 estimates of unobserved clonotypes were used to assess repertoire richness. For all TCRbeta clonotypes obtained by the gDNA method from several donors, generation probabilities were computed with OLGA. TCRdb provides this immuneACCESS table in a form limited to in-frame rearrangements. Some clones are lacking; in checked studies, under half of them reflect an unresolved V gene, and why the rest are absent is not known. The V and J calls and the clone size are those of that table, but D and trimming were determined from the DNA. This sample lists around 2,000,000 clones; under 95% were detected once. Approximately 1.7% of the sample is in the top ten clones.

Input material: naive CD8+ T cells from PBMCs. The cell subset or site label, as the study defines it: CD45RA+CCR7+. This TCR was sampled from a man between 18 and 35 years old in good health. Some clones in this sample may be carry-over from other donors' samples. The sequence is built from TRBV29-1 and TRBJ2-7, with the D gene not confidently named. The CDR3 protein is CSVGESGEQYF. The nucleotide sequence reads TGCAGCGTTGGGGAAAGTGGGGAGCAGTACTTC.